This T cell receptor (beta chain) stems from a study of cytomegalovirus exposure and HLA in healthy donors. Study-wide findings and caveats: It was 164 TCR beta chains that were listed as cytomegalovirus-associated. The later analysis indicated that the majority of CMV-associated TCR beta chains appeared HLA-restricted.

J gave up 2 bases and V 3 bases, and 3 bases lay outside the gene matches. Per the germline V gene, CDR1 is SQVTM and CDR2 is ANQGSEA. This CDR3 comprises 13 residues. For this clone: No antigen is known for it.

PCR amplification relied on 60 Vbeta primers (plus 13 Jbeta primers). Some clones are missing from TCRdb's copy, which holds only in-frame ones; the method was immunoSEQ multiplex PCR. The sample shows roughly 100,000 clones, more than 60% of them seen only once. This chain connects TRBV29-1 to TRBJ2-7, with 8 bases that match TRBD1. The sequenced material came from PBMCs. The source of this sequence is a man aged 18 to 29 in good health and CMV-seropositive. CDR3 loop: CSVEAQGAYEQYF. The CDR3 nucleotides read TGCAGCGTTGAGGCACAGGGGGCCTACGAGCAGTACTTC.